Shown below are 9 T cell receptor beta chains from a single sample sequenced in a study of regulatory T cells in long-lasting Graves disease. Documented time point: persistent/refractory GD, antithyroid drugs over 5 years with positive TRAb. The TCR library was prepared using RNA isolated from PBMCs. Arm-PCR with iRepertoire HTBI primers amplified the CDR3 regions for these TCR beta libraries. TCRdb independently ran MiXCR on the multiplex PCR reads; one entry per CDR3 protein. The table has some 470,000 distinct CDR3 sequences, approximately 21% seen once. Source: peripheral blood mononuclear cells (PBMCs), taken when the disease was refractory, from a patient treated with antithyroid drugs. Receptors were obtained from a female donor with Graves disease.

To note about this clonotype: A far larger clone is one base from this, pointing to a likely read error. This chain connects TRBV7-2 to TRBJ1-6; D is unresolved. Germline CDR1 is SGHTA and CDR2 is FQGNSA. The CDR3 spans 12 residues. V was trimmed by 4 bases and J by 7 bases, leaving 5 bases between them. The CDR3 reads CASSSTNSPLHF. CDR3 bases: TGTGCCAGCAGCTCGACAAATTCACCCCTCCACTTT.

This clonotype was counted at least ten times. V and J are TRBV12-3 or TRBV12-4 and TRBJ1-5; tentative D call: TRBD1 (6 bases). The CDR3 consists of 14 residues. Trimming took 4 bases from V and 5 from J, leaving 12 bases between them. The CDR3 reads CASSSYREDQPQHF. The CDR3 region has the DNA TGTGCCAGCAGTTCCTACAGGGAGGATCAGCCCCAGCATTTT.

This clonotype was seen ten or more times. The chain employs TRBV11-2 and TRBJ2-5; 7 bases map to TRBD1. J was trimmed by 7 bases and V by 7 bases; bases with no gene match: 12. The CDR3 sequence is 14 residues long. Germline lookup yields CDR1 SGHAT and CDR2 FQNNGV. The CDR3 region has the DNA TGTGCCAGCACCGAAAACAGGGGCAGAGGGACCCAGTACTTC. It specifies CASTENRGRGTQYF.

In the case of this clonotype: This sequence may be a read error, since a much larger clone differs from it by one base. The chain couples TRBV28 to TRBJ1-1; D uncertain. Germline CDR1 and CDR2: MDHEN and SYDVKM. CDR3 length: 13 residues. The CDR3 sequence: CASSLVPSAEALF. As DNA, the CDR3 is TGTGCCAGCAGTTTAGTACCCTCGGCTGAAGCTCTCTTT. The entire variable domain, with the rest obtained from reference TRBV28 and TRBJ1-1, is as follows: DVKVTQSSRYLVKRTGEKVFLECVQDMDHENMFWYRQDPGLGLRLIYFSYDVKMKEKGDIPEGYSVSREKKERFSLILESASTNQTSMYLCASSLVPSAEALFGQGTRLTVV.

The CDR3 DNA is TGCAGTGCTGACAGCTCTGGAAACACCATATATTTT. Translated: CSADSSGNTIYF. The chain uses TRBV20-1 and TRBJ1-3; D perhaps matches TRBD1 (5 bases). Germline loops: CDR1 DFQATT, CDR2 SNEGSKA (reference sequence). This CDR3 comprises 12 residues. V was trimmed by 5 bases and J by 0 bases, leaving 5 bases between them.

The chain uses TRBV7-8 and TRBJ2-3; 13 bases fit TRBD2. The CDR3 covers 19 residues. From germline, CDR1 is SGHVS and CDR2 FQNEAQ. Trimming cost V 5 bases and J 2 bases; bases outside gene matches: 13. The CDR3 sequence: CASSPRATGLAGPTDTQYF. CDR3 sequence (DNA): TGTGCCAGCAGCCCACGGGCTACGGGACTAGCGGGACCCACAGATACGCAGTATTTT.

This clonotype was counted at least ten times. The CDR3 is CASGQGGVGGFF. In DNA form, the CDR3 reads TGTGCCAGCGGACAGGGAGGAGTTGGGGGTTTCTTT. The chain joins TRBV6-1 to TRBJ1-1, with TRBD1 identical over 8 bases. V trimming: 8 bases; J trimming: 13 bases; junction bases outside the gene matches: 12. Germline assignment: CDR1 MNHNS and CDR2 SASEGT. The CDR3 contains 12 residues.

Remarks on this clonotype: This may be a read error: a much more frequent sequence differs by one nucleotide. The gene calls are TRBV20-1 and TRBJ2-5; 7 nucleotides line up with TRBD2. Per the germline V gene, CDR1 is DFQATT and CDR2 is SNEGSKA (reference sequence). The CDR3 spans 15 residues. Trimming removed 6 bases from V and 5 bases from J; junction bases left unmatched: 15. CDR3 sequence: CSAGTIVWVQETQYF. CDR3 in DNA: TGCAGTGCGGGGACTATCGTGTGGGTCCAGGAGACCCAGTACTTC.

A remark on this clonotype: A much larger clone lies a single base off, so this may be a read error. This chain connects TRBV12-3 or TRBV12-4 to TRBJ1-2; D might be TRBD1 (6 bases). The germline V and J ends were trimmed by 6 bases and 7 bases, with 18 bases remaining between them. This CDR3 contains 14 residues. CDR3 region: CASRPGTMDGGYTF. The CDR3 DNA sequence: TGTGCCAGCAGGCCCGGGACAATGGATGGTGGCTACACCTTC.